This T cell receptor (beta chain) was sequenced for a study of graft-versus-host responses after intestinal transplantation. Study at large: Every transplant recipient was induced with anti-thymocyte globulin, then maintained on tacrolimus and steroids for about 3 years.

Whole-study findings and limits: GvH clones detected in recipient marrow included some appearing first in ileum or blood. Some patients had graft-donor T cell macrochimerism. In their allografts, the ratios of graft-versus-host to host-versus-graft T cell clones were high. Circulating GvH clone levels at their peak were associated with HvG declines (early post-transplant).

The CDR3 is 18 residues long. Unmatched junction bases numbered 15, after V lost 6 bases and J lost 4 bases. Germline CDR1 and CDR2: MGHRA and YSYEKL. In regard to this clone: The antigen is not known.

Data came from immunoSEQ multiplex PCR; TCRdb stores just in-frame clones and leaves some out. The data hold 13,000 or so clones, with 74% observed a single time. Investigators treated the graft tissue so that it released intraepithelial and lamina propria lymphocytes. This clonotype originated in a human patient who received an intestinal transplant, so some T cells may come from the graft donor. The sequencing used ileum tissue, collected 16 days after intestinal transplant. The chain employs TRBV4-1 and TRBJ2-3; TRBD2 aligns across 11 bases. CDR3 region: CASSSFLPSGRLADTQYF. In nucleotides, the CDR3 is TGCGCCAGCAGTTCCTTTCTTCCTAGCGGGAGGTTAGCAGATACGCAGTATTTT.